The T cell receptor (beta chain) under discussion was sequenced for a study of OX40 agonist ivuxolimab in advanced cancers. Study at large: Patients received intravenous ivuxolimab every 2 weeks at 0.01 to 10 mg/kg. Study-level findings and limits: Partial responders at 0.1-3.0 mg/kg showed near-lowest clonal expansion. On average, CD8+ T cells had more expanded clones than CD4+.

This clone was detected a few times. Its antigen remains unknown. Patients had blood sampled at baseline and again on cycle 4 day 1 and cycle 7 day 1. Sequenced by immunoSEQ multiplex PCR; TCRdb stores in-frame clones only, minus some. This sample carries about 73,000 clones, about 86% of them seen once, and the ten largest clones take more than 2%. The CDR3 is 18 residues long. Looked up from germline, CDR1 is SGHDT and CDR2 is YYEEEE. Trimming cost V 3 bases and J 5 bases; bases outside gene matches: 12. This chain links TRBV5-6 with TRBJ2-5; 14 bases map to TRBD2. The input for sequencing was CD4+ or CD8+ T cells sorted from blood, taken in a trial of the OX40 agonist ivuxolimab. This receptor was obtained from an adult with an advanced solid tumor such as melanoma, head and neck, liver or kidney cancer. The CDR3 sequence is CASSWTGTSGSGGETQYF. The CDR3, as DNA: TGTGCCAGCAGCTGGACCGGGACTAGCGGGAGTGGGGGGGAGACCCAGTACTTC. Drawing the rest from reference TRBV5-6 and TRBJ2-5, the complete variable domain is DAGVTQSPTHLIKTRGQQVTLRCSPKSGHDTVSWYQQALGQGPQFIFQYYEEEERQRGNFPDRFSGHQFPNYSSELNVNALLLGDSALYLCASSWTGTSGSGGETQYFGPGTRLLVL.